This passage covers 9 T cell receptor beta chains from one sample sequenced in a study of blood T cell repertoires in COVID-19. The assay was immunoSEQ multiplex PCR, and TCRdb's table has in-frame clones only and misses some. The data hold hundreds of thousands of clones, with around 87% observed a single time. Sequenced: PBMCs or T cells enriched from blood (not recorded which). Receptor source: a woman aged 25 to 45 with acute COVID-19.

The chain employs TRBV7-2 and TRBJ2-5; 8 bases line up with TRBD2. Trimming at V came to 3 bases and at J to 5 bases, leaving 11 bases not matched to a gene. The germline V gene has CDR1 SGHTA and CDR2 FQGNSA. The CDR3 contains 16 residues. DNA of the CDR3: TGTGCCAGCAGCTTTAGAGTCCGGGAGGGCCGGGAGACCCAGTACTTC. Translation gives CASSFRVREGRETQYF.

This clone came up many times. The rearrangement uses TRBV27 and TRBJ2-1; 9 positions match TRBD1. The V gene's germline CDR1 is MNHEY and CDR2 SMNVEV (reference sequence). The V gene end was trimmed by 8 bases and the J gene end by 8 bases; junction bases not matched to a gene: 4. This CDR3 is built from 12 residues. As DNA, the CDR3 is TGTGCCAGCTCGGGACAGGGATATGAGCAGTTCTTC. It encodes CASSGQGYEQFF.

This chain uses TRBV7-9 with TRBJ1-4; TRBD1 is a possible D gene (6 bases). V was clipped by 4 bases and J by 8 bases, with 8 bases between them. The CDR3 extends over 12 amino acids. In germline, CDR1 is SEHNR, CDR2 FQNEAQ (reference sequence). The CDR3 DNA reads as TGTGCCAGCAGCTCCAGGGGCGAAAAACTGTTTTTT. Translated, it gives CASSSRGEKLFF.

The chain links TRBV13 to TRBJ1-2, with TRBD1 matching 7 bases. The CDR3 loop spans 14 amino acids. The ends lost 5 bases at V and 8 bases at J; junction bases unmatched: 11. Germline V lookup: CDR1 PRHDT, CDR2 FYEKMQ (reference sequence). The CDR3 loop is CASSPRTGLMGYTF. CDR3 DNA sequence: TGTGCCAGCAGCCCCCGGACAGGCCTTATGGGCTACACCTTC.

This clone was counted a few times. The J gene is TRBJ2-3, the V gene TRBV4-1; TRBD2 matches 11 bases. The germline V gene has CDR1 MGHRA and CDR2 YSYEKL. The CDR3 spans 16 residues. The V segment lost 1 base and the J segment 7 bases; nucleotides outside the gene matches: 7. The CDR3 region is CASSQGLGLAEHTQYF. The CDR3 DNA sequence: TGCGCCAGCAGCCAAGGGTTGGGACTAGCGGAACATACGCAGTATTTT.

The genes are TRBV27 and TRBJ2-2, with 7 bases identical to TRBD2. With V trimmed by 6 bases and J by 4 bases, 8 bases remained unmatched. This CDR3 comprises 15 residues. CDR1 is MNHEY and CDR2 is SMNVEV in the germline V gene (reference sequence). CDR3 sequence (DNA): TGTGCCAGCAGCCTCGTAGCGGGCCGCACCGGGGAGCTGTTTTTT. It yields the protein CASSLVAGRTGELFF.

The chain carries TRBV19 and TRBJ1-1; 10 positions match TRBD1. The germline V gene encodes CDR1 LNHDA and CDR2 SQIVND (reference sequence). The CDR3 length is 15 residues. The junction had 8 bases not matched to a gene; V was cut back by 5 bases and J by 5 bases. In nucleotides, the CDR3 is TGTGCCAGTAGTCCGTGGACAGGGGGAGGGACTGAAGCTTTCTTT. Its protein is CASSPWTGGGTEAFF.

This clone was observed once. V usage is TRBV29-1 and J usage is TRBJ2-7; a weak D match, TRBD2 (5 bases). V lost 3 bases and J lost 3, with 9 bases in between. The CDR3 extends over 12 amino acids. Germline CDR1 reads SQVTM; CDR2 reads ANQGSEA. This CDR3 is CSVDPGGYEQYF. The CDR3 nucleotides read TGCAGCGTTGACCCAGGAGGCTACGAGCAGTACTTC.

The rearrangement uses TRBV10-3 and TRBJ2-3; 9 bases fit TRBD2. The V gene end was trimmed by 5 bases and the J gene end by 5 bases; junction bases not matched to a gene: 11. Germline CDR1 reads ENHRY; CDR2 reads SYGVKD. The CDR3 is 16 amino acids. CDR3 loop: CAISWTVAGVEDTQYF. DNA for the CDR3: TGTGCCATCAGTTGGACAGTAGCGGGAGTTGAAGATACGCAGTATTTT.